This T cell receptor beta chain was found in a study of CD8+ T cells in alopecia areata (dated by TCRdb to about 2018). Describing the broader study: Treated patients were enrolled in an open-label pilot trial of oral tofacitinib, 5 to 10 mg twice daily, for moderate-to-severe alopecia areata. Patients stayed on tofacitinib for 6 to 18 months and then had 6 months of follow-up off drug so that delayed response and recurrence could be assessed. Disease severity in treated patients was measured with the SALT score, which quantifies the percentage of affected scalp surface area. High-throughput TCRbeta sequencing was used to examine T cell clonal expansion in alopecia areata in both the C3H/HeJ mouse model and human patients. Human TCRbeta sequencing covered scalp tissue and sorted CD4+ and CD8+ peripheral blood T cells from patchy and totalis/universalis alopecia areata patients and healthy controls. Biopsies were taken from tofacitinib-treated patients at baseline and at 4 and 24 weeks of treatment, and a later scalp biopsy was taken in several of the tofacitinib-treated patients. Clonality in the scalp was compared among normal scalp (n=4), patchy alopecia areata scalp (n=8), and alopecia totalis/universalis scalp (n=8). RNA was extracted with the PAXgene miRNA kit for fixed scalp, the miRNeasy kit for PBMCs, and the RNeasy kit for mouse skin. immunoSEQ multiplex PCR using 35 Vbeta forward primers and 13 Jbeta reverse primers was used to amplify TCRbeta CDR3 regions. What the work shows at the level of the full study, not this receptor alone: Compared with normal scalp, lesional scalp, particularly in alopecia totalis/universalis, had higher clonality and more expanded CD8+ clones, which suggests antigenic drive. Unlike mouse skin, which is dominated by gammadelta T cells, normal human skin has resident alphabeta T cells that are also sequenced, and this complicates analysis of the scalp TCR repertoire. Because the treated cohort was small and had just a single nonresponder, larger studies are needed to establish links between baseline CD8+ expansion and response. Scalp clonality and the number of expanded CD8+ clones among the top 100 scalp clones were significantly decreased by tofacitinib. Shared TCR sequences between patients were less evident than in mice, which may be partly attributable to HLA diversity in the patient population. Many expanded lesional clones persisted in scalp and blood during tofacitinib treatment, which may partly explain relapse after stopping treatment.

This clone has only one observation. Its cognate antigen has yet to be identified. No base quality information exists; no much larger clone differs at one position. The sample's time point label, in plain terms: four to five weeks on oral tofacitinib. Read against the paper, the sample's treatment or condition label means: oral pan-JAK inhibitor, 5-10 mg twice daily. Peripheral blood and lesional scalp punch biopsies were obtained from patients with alopecia areata. PBMCs were separated by density centrifugation and stained for CD3, CD4 and CD8, after which CD4+ and CD8+ T cells were sorted on a FACSAria. The CDR3 runs 16 residues from the cysteine to the phenylalanine. The DNA shown is the 48-base CDR3, in frame from base 1. V loses 0 bases, J loses 0 bases, and the germline ends lie 10 bases apart. The method was the immunoSEQ multiplex PCR assay. RNA was extracted from all samples and reverse transcribed into cDNA, which served as template for TCR sequencing. First-strand cDNA was synthesized using SuperScript III with a 2:1 mix of oligo-dT and random hexamers. A synthetic immune receptor repertoire was used to assess amplification bias, and residual bias was removed computationally. The authors processed their data as follows. After raw reads were preprocessed to remove errors, the CDR3 was defined following IMGT conventions as running from the conserved cysteine to phenylalanine. Clonality was computed as 1 minus the Shannon entropy, with the entropy normalized by log2 of the number of productive unique TCRs. Whether each scalp clone was CD4 or CD8 was inferred by checking scalp TCRbeta sequences against the CD4 and CD8 repertoires from sorted blood. TCRdb took over this immuneACCESS table, retaining in-frame rearrangements with V and J assigned. Such tables are incomplete; in checked studies, under half of the missing clones stem from an unresolved V gene, and the remainder is unexplained. V and J calls and clone size come straight from that table; D and trimming were deduced from the DNA. The sample has 200,000 to 250,000 clones on record, about 64% of them singletons. More than 3.5% of the sample belongs to the ten largest clones.

Sequences were derived from CD4+ T cells sorted from blood, sampled at week 4, from a patient treated with tofacitinib. The sequence was collected from a human donor with alopecia areata. The chain uses TRBV23-1 and TRBJ2-3; the D gene identity is not certain. TRBV23-1 is flagged as an ORF with uncertain function. The DNA reads TGCGCCAGCAGTCAATCTACACCGGACAGCACAGATACGCAGTATTTT. The translation is CASSQSTPDSTDTQYF.